The clone carrying this T cell receptor beta chain has a handful of counts. Its antigen remains unidentified. Employing constant-segment primers, 5'RACE generated TCR alpha and TCR beta cDNA libraries bearing sample barcodes and UMIs. TCRdb passed the 5' RACE reads through MiXCR, listing each CDR3 protein once. The sample shows roughly 610,000 distinct CDR3 sequences, roughly a sixth of them seen only once. The V gene's germline CDR1 is SGHVS and CDR2 FNYEAQ. The CDR3 is made up of 15 amino acids. The ends were cut back, 7 bases at V and 1 base at J, with 17 bases in the middle. This specimen comes from a study of T-cell memory formation after mild COVID-19. Across the study: Largely donor-specific sequence clusters came from two donors.

Study outcomes and limitations: Pre-infection memory harbored some responding clones, suggesting cross-reactive memory joined. Contracting clones from day 15 to 85 had balanced CD4/CD8; later expanders favoured CD4+.

This TCR derives from an adult woman who had mild COVID-19 (a few samples of this study predate the infection). Cell type and time point are not known. The chain employs TRBV7-6 and TRBJ2-7, with a weak D call TRBD1 (6 bases). The sample comprised PBMCs or a T cell subset sorted from them (not recorded which). This chain's CDR3 is CASKPQPDRSYEQYF. CDR3 in DNA: TGTGCCAGCAAGCCACAACCGGACAGATCCTACGAGCAGTACTTC.